This TCR beta chain came from a study of T cell repertoires in cytomegalovirus infection. This clonotype was counted ten times or more. Its antigen remains unidentified. TCRdb re-derived calls from the reads in MiXCR, one entry per CDR3 protein. Here the sample spans about 830,000 distinct CDR3 sequences, about 30% being singletons. The CDR3 loop spans 12 amino acids. Per germline, CDR1 LNHDA and CDR2 SQIVND (reference sequence). Trimming removed 9 bases from V and 6 bases from J; junction bases left unmatched: 4. The sample in question was cultured CD8+ T cells from PBMCs, obtained from culture after CMV antigen stimulation. The TCR comes from a human donor in good health (CMV status not recorded). Some clones in this sample may be carry-over from other donors' samples. This chain connects TRBV19 to TRBJ2-2; 7 positions match TRBD1. The CDR3 region is CASSQGAGELFF. CDR3 bases: TGTGCCAGCAGCCAGGGGGCCGGGGAGCTGTTTTTT.